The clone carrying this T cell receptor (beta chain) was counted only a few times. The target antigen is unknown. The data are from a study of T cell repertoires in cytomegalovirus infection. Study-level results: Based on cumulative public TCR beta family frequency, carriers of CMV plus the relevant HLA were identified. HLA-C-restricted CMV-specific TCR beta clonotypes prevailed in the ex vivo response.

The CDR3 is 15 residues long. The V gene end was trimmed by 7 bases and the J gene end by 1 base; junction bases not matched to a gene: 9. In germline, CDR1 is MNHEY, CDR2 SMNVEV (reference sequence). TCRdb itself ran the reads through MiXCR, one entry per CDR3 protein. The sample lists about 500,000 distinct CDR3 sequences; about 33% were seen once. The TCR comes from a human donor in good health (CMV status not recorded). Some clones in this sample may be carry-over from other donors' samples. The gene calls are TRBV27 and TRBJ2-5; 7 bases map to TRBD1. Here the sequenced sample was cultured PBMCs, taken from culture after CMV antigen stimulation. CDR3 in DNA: TGTGCCAGCATGTACCCGGGACAGTTCCAAGAGACCCAGTACTTC. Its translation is CASMYPGQFQETQYF.